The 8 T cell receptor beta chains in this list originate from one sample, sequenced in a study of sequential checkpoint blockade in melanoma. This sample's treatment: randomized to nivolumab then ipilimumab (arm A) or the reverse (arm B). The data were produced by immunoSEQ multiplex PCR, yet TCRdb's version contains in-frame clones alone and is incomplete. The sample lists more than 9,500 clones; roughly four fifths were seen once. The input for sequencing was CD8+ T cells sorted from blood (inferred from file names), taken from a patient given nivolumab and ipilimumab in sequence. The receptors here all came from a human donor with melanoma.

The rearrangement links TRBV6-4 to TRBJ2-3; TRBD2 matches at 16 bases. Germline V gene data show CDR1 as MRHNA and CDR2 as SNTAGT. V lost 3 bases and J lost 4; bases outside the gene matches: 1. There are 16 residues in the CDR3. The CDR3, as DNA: TGTGCCAGCAGTGAGGGACTAGCGGGAGGGCCAGATACGCAGTATTTT. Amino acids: CASSEGLAGGPDTQYF.

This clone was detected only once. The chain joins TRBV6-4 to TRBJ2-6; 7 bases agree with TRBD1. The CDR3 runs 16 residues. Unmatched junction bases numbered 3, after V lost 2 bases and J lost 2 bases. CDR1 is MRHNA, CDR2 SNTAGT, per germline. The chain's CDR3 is CASSDRGLAGANVLTF. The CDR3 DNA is TGTGCCAGCAGTGACAGGGGGCTGGCTGGGGCCAACGTCCTGACTTTC.

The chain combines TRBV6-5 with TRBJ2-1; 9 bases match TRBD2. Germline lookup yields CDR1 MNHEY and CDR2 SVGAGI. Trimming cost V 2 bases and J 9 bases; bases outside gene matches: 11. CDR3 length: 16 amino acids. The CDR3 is CASSYTGGRASGEQFF. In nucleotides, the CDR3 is TGTGCCAGCAGTTACACAGGCGGGAGGGCCTCCGGTGAGCAGTTCTTC.

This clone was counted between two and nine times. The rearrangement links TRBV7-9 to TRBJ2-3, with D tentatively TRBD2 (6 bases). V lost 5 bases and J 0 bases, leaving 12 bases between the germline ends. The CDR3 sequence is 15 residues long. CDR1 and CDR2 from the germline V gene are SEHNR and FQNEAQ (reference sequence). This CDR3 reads CASSPRGLSTDTQYF. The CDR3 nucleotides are TGTGCCAGCAGCCCCCGTGGACTAAGCACAGATACGCAGTATTTT.

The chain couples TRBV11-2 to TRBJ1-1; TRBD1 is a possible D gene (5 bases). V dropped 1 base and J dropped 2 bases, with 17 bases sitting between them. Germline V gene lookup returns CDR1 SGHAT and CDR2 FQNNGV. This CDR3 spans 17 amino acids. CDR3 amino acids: CASSLGVILTENTEAFF. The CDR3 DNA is TGTGCCAGCAGCTTAGGCGTAATCTTGACAGAAAACACTGAAGCTTTCTTT.

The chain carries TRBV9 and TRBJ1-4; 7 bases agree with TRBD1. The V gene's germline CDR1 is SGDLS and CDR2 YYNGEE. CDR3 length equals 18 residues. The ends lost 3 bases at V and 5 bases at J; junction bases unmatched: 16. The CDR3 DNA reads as TGTGCCAGCAGCGATAGGGGGGACAGTTTTGACCGGAATGAAAAACTGTTTTTT. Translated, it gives CASSDRGDSFDRNEKLFF.

This chain's CDR3 is CASSLGLAGDYEQYF. Here the CDR3 DNA reads TGTGCCAGCAGCCTGGGACTAGCGGGGGACTACGAGCAGTACTTC. The chain uses TRBV11-2 and TRBJ2-7, with 14 bases that match TRBD2. The junction had 3 bases not matched to a gene; V was cut back by 5 bases and J by 3 bases. Germline V gives CDR1 SGHAT, CDR2 FQNNGV. This CDR3 has 15 amino acids.

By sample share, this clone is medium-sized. As DNA, the CDR3 is TGTGCCAGCAGCGCTGGTCTTCACATAGCGGACGATACGCAGTATTTT. This codes for CASSAGLHIADDTQYF. V and J are TRBV9 and TRBJ2-3; possibly TRBD2 for D (6 bases). Germline assignment: CDR1 SGDLS and CDR2 YYNGEE. The CDR3 has 16 residues. V was shortened by 3 bases and J by 6 bases, with 20 bases between the two germline ends.